The TCR beta chain under discussion was sequenced for a study of CD8+ T cells in alopecia areata. Study overall: Treatment ran 6 to 18 months, with 6 months of follow-up afterward.

The CDR3 extends over 15 amino acids. V trimming: 4 bases; J trimming: 3 bases; junction bases outside the gene matches: 3. Germline V gene data show CDR1 as ENHRY and CDR2 as SYGVKD. Lesional scalp tissue (obtained by punch biopsy) and peripheral blood were collected from alopecia areata patients. RNA extraction was followed by reverse transcription into cDNA, which acted as the sequencing template. Assay: immunoSEQ multiplex PCR; the TCRdb copy retains only in-frame clones and omits some. The sample records roughly 180,000 clones, roughly 59% being singletons. Of note for this clone: Its specificity is not known.

General study results and limits: Researchers report lesional scalp, most notably alopecia totalis/universalis, outstripped normal scalp in clonality. TCRs were shared less clearly across patients than in mice, possibly for HLA-related reasons.

Specimen: CD4+ T cells sorted from blood, collected at week 0. V is TRBV10-3 and J is TRBJ1-5; 10 positions match TRBD1. The sequence was obtained from a human donor with alopecia areata. CDR3 sequence reads: CAISAGTGDNQPQHF. CDR3 sequence (DNA): TGTGCCATCAGTGCCGGGACAGGGGACAATCAGCCCCAGCATTTT.